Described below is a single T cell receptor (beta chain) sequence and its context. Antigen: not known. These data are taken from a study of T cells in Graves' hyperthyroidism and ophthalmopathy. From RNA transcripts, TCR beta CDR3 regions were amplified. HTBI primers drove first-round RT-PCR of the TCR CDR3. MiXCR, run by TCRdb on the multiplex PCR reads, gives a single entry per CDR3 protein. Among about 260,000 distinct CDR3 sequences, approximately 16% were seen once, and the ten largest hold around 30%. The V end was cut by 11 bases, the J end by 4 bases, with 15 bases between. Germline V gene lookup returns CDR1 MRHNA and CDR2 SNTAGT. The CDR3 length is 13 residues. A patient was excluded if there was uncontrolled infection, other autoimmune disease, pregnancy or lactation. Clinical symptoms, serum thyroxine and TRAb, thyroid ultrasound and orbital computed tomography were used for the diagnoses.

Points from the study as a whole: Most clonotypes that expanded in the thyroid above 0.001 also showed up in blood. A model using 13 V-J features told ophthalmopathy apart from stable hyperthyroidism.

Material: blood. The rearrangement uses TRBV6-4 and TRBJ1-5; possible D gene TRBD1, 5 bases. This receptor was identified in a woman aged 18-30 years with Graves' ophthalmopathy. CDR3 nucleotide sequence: TGTGCCCGCCACCCGGGGACTAATCAGCCCCAGCATTTT. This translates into CARHPGTNQPQHF.